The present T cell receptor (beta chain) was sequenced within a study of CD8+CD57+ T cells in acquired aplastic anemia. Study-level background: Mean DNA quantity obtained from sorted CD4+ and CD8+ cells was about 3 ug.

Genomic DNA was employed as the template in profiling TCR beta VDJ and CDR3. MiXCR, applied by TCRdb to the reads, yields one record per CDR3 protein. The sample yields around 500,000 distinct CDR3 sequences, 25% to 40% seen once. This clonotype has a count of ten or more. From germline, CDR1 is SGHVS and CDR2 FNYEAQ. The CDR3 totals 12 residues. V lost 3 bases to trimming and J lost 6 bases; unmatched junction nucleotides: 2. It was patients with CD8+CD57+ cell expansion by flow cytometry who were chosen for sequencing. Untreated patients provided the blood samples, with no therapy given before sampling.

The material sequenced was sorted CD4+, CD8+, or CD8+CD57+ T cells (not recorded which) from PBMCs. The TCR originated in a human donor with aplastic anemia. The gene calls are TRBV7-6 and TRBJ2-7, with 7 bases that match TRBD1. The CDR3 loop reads CASSFGTAEQYF. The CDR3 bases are TGTGCCAGCAGCTTTGGGACAGCCGAGCAGTACTTC.